The entry below gives a single TCR beta chain sequence along with its context. Its antigen is currently unknown. This entry belongs to a study of Ad26.COV2.S vaccination and SARS-CoV-2 variants. Study-wide context: Dosing was one shot or two shots 56 days apart.

This table comes from immunoSEQ multiplex PCR, and its TCRdb copy is limited to in-frame clones, with some not included. The sample has about 350,000 clones; more than 75% are singletons. Notes on the study in general: Vaccinees reportedly had broad spike-specific CD8+ and CD4+ T cell responses. Possibly, TCR breadth and depth analyses underestimated total T cell responses.

Treatment specified: about 20 received Ad26.COV2.S at low or high dose, single or two shots; several received placebo; per-sample allocation not given. Repertoires come from day 63 after the first vaccine or placebo injection. This TCR was recovered from a person aged 18-65 years who received the Ad26.COV2.S COVID-19 vaccine or a placebo. The sample in question was peripheral blood, obtained in a trial of Ad26.COV2.S vaccine versus placebo.

The CDR3 DNA reads TGTGCCAGCAGACCAAGGGGGTTACAGGGGAATTCACCCCTCCACTTT. It translates to CASRPRGLQGNSPLHF. The chain recombines TRBV27 with TRBJ1-6; TRBD1 aligns across 7 bases. The V segment lost 6 bases and the J segment 7 bases; nucleotides outside the gene matches: 12. Looked up from germline, CDR1 is MNHEY and CDR2 is SMNVEV (reference sequence). The CDR3 sequence is 16 residues long.